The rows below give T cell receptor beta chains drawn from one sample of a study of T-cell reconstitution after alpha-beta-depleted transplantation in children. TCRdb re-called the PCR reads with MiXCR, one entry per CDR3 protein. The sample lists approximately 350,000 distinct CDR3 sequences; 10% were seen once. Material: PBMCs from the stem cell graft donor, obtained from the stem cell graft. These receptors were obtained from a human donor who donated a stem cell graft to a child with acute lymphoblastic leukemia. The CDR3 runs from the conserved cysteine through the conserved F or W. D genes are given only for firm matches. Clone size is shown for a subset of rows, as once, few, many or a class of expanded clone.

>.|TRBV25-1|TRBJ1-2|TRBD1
CASSESTGGPLLGYTF
TGTGCCAGCAGTGAGAGCACAGGGGGCCCCCTACTAGGCTACACCTTC
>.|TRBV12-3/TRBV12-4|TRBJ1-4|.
CASSPGTQWEKLFF
TGTGCCAGCAGCCCCGGGACCCAATGGGAAAAACTGTTTTTT
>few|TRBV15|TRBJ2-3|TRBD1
CATSRNRQGSFTDTQYF
TGTGCCACCAGCAGAAATAGACAGGGAAGTTTCACAGATACGCAGTATTTT
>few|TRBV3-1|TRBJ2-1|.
CASSQAGRGLYGYNEQFF
TGTGCCAGCAGCCAAGCCGGGAGAGGGTTATACGGCTACAATGAGCAGTTCTTC
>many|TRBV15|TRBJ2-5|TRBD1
CATAGGAGF
TGTGCCACCGCAGGGGGCGCGGGCTTC
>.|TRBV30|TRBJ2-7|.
CAWRDFYEQYF
TGTGCCTGGAGGGACTTTTACGAGCAGTACTTC
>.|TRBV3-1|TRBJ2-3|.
CASSQSLITTDTQYF
TGTGCCAGCAGCCAGTCCTTAATTACCACAGATACGCAGTATTTT
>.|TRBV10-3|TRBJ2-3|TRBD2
CAISSGTTSTDTQYF
TGTGCCATTTCTAGCGGGACGACTAGCACAGATACGCAGTATTTT
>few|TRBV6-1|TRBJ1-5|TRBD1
CASSRTGLSNQPQHF
TGTGCCAGCAGTCGGACAGGCCTGAGCAATCAGCCCCAGCATTTT
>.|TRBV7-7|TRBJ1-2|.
CASSLAKAGDTF
TGTGCTAGCAGCTTAGCGAAGGCCGGGGACACCTTC
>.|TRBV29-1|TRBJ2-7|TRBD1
CSVADRGYEQYF
TGCAGCGTTGCGGACAGGGGCTACGAGCAGTACTTC
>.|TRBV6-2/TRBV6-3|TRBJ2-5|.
CASSYSQAQETQCF
TGTGCCAGCAGTTACTCACAGGCCCAAGAGACCCAGTGCTTC
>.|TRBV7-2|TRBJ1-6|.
CASSHSASPLHF
TGTGCCAGCAGCCACTCAGCCTCACCCCTCCACTTT
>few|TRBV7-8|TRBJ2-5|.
CASSLLVALRERETQYF
TGTGCCAGCAGCTTACTCGTAGCCTTAAGGGAACGAGAGACCCAGTACTTC
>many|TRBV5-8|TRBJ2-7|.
CASSHTGLKQYF
TGTGCCAGCAGCCATACAGGGTTGAAGCAGTACTTC
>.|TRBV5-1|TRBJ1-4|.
CASSPGRGPRQGEKLFF
TGCGCCAGCAGCCCCGGTCGGGGGCCCAGGCAGGGTGAAAAACTGTTTTTT
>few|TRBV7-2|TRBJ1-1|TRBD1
CASSTHRGGSFTEAFF
TGTGCCAGCAGCACTCACAGGGGAGGTAGTTTCACTGAAGCCTTCTTT
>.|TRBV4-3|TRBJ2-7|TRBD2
CASSQDRSSRAGGPLYEQYF
TGCGCCAGCAGCCAAGATAGGTCCTCACGAGCGGGAGGGCCCCTCTACGAGCAGTACTTC
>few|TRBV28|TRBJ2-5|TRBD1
CASSTFGQGRGETQYF
TGTGCCAGCAGTACGTTCGGACAGGGGAGGGGAGAGACCCAGTACTTC
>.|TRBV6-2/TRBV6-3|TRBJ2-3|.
CASSSGYTQYF
TGTGCCAGCAGTTCCGGGTATACGCAGTATTTT
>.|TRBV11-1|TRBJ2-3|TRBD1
CASSPPQMTGTGGRTDTQYF
TGTGCCAGCAGCCCCCCTCAAATGACGGGGACAGGGGGCAGAACAGATACGCAGTATTTT
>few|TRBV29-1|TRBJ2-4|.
CSVDEGPVNIQYF
TGCAGCGTTGATGAGGGCCCGGTGAACATTCAGTACTTC
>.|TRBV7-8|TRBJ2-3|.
CASSFDRFQGDTQYF
TGTGCCAGCAGCTTCGACAGGTTTCAGGGAGATACGCAGTATTTT
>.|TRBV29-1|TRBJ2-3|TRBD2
CSALSGTSPRPDTQYF
TGCAGCGCCCTTTCCGGGACTAGCCCTAGGCCAGATACGCAGTATTTT
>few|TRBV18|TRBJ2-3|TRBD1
CASSLHRGQYTDTQYF
TGTGCCAGCTCACTCCACAGGGGGCAGTATACAGATACGCAGTATTTT
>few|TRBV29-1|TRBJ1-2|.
CSVLTGFDYGYTF
TGCAGCGTCCTTACAGGGTTTGACTATGGCTACACCTTC
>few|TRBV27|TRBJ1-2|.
CASSLDPQWGYGYTF
TGTGCCAGCAGTTTAGACCCGCAATGGGGCTATGGCTACACCTTC
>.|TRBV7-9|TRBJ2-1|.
CASSPLGDHQIF
TGTGCCAGCAGCCCTTTGGGGGACCATCAAATCTTC
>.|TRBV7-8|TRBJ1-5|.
CASSLDGTASNQPQHF
TGTGCCAGCAGCTTAGATGGGACGGCCAGCAATCAGCCCCAGCATTTT
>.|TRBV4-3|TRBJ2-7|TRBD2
CASSQDLNLAGFYEQYF
TGCGCCAGCAGCCAAGATCTAAACCTAGCGGGATTCTACGAGCAGTACTTC
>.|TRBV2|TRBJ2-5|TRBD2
CASSASSGRGKTQYF
TGTGCCAGCAGTGCTTCTAGCGGGAGGGGTAAGACCCAGTACTTC
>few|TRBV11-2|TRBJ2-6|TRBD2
CASSLLGAAGGGTGANVLTF
TGTGCCAGCAGCTTATTAGGGGCGGCGGGAGGGGGCACCGGGGCCAACGTCCTGACTTTC
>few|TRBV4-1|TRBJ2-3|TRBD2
CASSQESSGSTDTQYF
TGCGCCAGCAGCCAAGAGTCTAGCGGGAGCACAGATACGCAGTATTTT
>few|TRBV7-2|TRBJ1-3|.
CASSFRGQTGNTIYF
TGTGCCAGCAGCTTTCGGGGGCAGACCGGAAACACCATATATTTT
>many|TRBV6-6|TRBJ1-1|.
CASSYSAGGVTFF
TGTGCCAGCAGTTACTCGGCCGGTGGGGTGACTTTCTTT
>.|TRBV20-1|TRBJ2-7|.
CSARGLEINEQYF
TGCAGTGCTAGAGGGCTGGAAATCAACGAGCAGTACTTC
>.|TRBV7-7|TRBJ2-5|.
CASSKDGGAQETQYF
TGTGCTAGCAGCAAAGACGGCGGGGCCCAAGAGACCCAGTACTTC
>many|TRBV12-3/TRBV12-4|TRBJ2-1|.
CASSYESGYEQFF
TGTGCCAGCAGTTACGAGAGCGGGTATGAGCAGTTCTTC
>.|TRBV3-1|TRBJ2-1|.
CASSPQRSINEQFF
TGTGCCAGCAGCCCCCAAAGAAGCATCAATGAGCAGTTCTTC
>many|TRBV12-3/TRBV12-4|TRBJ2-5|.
CASSLRGETQYF
TGTGCCAGCAGCCTTCGCGGGGAGACCCAGTACTTC
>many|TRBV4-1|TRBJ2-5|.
CASSRLMEYGETQYF
TGCGCCAGCAGCCGTCTTATGGAGTACGGAGAGACCCAGTACTTC
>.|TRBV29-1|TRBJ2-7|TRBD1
CSVELNDGQGLREQYF
TGCAGCGTTGAACTAAATGACGGACAGGGTTTGAGGGAGCAGTACTTC
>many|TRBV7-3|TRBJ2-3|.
CASSLTPSASTDTQYF
TGTGCCAGCAGCTTAACACCTAGCGCAAGCACAGATACGCAGTATTTT
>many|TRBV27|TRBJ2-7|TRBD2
CASSLSAGGRTYEQYF
TGTGCCAGCAGTTTATCGGCGGGAGGGCGGACCTACGAGCAGTACTTC
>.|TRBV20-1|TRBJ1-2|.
CSAKARKNGYTF
TGCAGTGCTAAAGCGAGGAAGAATGGCTACACCTTC
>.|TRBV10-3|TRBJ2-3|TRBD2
CAIAAGGPDTQYF
TGTGCCATCGCGGCGGGAGGGCCAGATACGCAGTATTTT
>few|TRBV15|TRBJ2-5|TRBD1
CATSASTGGETQYF
TGTGCCACCAGCGCCTCGACAGGGGGCGAGACCCAGTACTTC
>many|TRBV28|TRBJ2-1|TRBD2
CASSFLTSGEQFF
TGTGCCAGCAGTTTCTTAACTAGCGGCGAGCAGTTCTTC
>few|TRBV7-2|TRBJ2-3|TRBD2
CASSAPTSGFADTQYF
TGTGCCAGCAGCGCTCCGACTAGCGGGTTCGCAGATACGCAGTATTTT
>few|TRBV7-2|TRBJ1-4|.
CASSFQPGGGEKLFF
TGTGCCAGCAGCTTCCAACCGGGGGGAGGAGAAAAACTGTTTTTT
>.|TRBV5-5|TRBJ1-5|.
CASSVTGSDSNQPQHF
TGTGCCAGCAGCGTGACAGGCTCTGATAGCAATCAGCCCCAGCATTTT
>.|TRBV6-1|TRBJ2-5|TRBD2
CASRPGGTETQYF
TGTGCCAGCCGTCCGGGGGGGACGGAGACCCAGTACTTC